This T cell receptor (beta chain) was obtained from a study of regulatory T cells in long-lasting Graves disease. General study results and limits: With persistent disease, TRBV28, TRBJ1-2 and TRBJ2-5 were the favored segments.

Germline values: CDR1 LNHDA, CDR2 SQIVND (reference sequence). V lost 2 bases, J lost 6 bases, and 6 bases stayed unmatched. The CDR3 consists of 15 residues. This sample's time point: persistent/refractory GD, antithyroid drugs over 5 years with positive TRAb. After RNA was extracted from PBMCs, the TCR library was made from it. It was American Thyroid Association guidelines that determined Graves' disease diagnosis. Investigators prepared the TCR beta libraries by applying iRepertoire HTBI primers and Arm-PCR of CDR3 regions. Via MiXCR, TCRdb re-called the multiplex PCR reads, giving one row per CDR3 protein. Of under 350,000 distinct CDR3 sequences listed, 20% to 25% are singletons. This clonotype showed up just a few times. Its cognate antigen is unknown.

The origin of this receptor is a female donor with Graves disease. This sample comprised peripheral blood mononuclear cells (PBMCs), obtained when the disease was refractory, from a patient treated with antithyroid drugs. The chain uses TRBV19 and TRBJ1-5, with TRBD1 matching over 8 bases. The CDR3 DNA reads TGTGCCAGTAGTATAAACCACGGGACAGGTCAGCCCCAGCATTTT. Translating it yields CASSINHGTGQPQHF.